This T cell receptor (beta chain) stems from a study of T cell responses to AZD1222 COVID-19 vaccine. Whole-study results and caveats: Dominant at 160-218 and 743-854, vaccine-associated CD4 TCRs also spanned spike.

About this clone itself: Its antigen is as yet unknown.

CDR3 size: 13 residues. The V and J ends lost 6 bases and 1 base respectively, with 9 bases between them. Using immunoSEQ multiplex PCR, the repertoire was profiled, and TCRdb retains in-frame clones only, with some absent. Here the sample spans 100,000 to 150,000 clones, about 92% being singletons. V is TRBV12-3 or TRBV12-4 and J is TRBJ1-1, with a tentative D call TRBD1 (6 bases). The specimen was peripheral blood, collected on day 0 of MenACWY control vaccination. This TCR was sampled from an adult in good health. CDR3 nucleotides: TGTGCCAGCAGCCCGACAGGGAACACTGAAGCTTTCTTT. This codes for CASSPTGNTEAFF.